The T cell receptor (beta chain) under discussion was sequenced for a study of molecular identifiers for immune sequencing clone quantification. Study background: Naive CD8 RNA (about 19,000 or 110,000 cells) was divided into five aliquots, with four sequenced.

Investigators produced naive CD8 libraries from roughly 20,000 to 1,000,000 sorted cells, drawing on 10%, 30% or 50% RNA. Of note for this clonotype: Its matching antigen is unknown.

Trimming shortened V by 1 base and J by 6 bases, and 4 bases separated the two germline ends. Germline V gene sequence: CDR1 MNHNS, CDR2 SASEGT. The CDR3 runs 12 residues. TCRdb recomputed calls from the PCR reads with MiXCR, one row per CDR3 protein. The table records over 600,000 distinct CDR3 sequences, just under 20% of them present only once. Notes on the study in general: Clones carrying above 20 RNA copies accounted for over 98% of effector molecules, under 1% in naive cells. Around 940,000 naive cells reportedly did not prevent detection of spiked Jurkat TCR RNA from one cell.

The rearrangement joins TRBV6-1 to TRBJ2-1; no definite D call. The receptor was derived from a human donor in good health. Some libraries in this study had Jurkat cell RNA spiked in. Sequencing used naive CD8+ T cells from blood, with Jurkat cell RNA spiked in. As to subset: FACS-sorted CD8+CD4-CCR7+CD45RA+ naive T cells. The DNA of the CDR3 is TGTGCCAGCAGTGAAGTTAGCAATGAGCAGTTCTTC. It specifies CASSEVSNEQFF.